Detailed here is one T cell receptor beta chain. This record comes from a study of blood T cell repertoires in COVID-19. The CDR3 contains 15 residues. V was clipped by 6 bases and J by 0 bases, with 14 bases between them. The germline V gene encodes CDR1 SNHLY and CDR2 FYNNEI. In the source study's methods: From reference gene primer amplification, estimates of nucleated cell counts were derived. Repertoires were generated with immunoSEQ multiplex PCR, while TCRdb's copy carries only in-frame clones and drops some. For V, J and clone size, that table is used; D and trimming come from the DNA. The sample lists 70,000 to 80,000 clones, approximately 88% occurring once.

Sequenced: peripheral blood. This chain connects TRBV2 to TRBJ1-2; D perhaps matches TRBD1 (6 bases). This receptor was obtained from a human donor in a cohort sampled during active COVID-19. CDR3 sequence: CASRATGIANYGYTF. CDR3 bases: TGTGCCAGCAGGGCAACAGGGATAGCTAACTATGGCTACACCTTC.